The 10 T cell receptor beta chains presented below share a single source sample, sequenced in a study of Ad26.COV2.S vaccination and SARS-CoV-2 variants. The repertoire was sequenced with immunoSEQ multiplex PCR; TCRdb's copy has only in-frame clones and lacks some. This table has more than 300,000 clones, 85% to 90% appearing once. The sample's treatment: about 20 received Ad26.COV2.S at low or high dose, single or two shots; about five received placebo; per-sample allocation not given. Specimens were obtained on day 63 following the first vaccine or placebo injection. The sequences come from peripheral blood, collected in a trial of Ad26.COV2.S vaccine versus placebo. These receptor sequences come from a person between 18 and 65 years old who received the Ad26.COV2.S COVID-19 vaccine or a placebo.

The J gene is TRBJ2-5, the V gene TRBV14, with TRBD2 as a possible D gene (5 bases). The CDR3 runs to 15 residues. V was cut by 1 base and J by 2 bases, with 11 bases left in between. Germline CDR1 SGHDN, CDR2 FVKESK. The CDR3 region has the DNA TGTGCCAGCAGCCAAGTACGAGGGAGACAAGAGACCCAGTACTTC. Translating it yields CASSQVRGRQETQYF.

The DNA of the CDR3 is TGTGCCAGCAGTGGGGGGGCAGGGGTGGAGGAGACCCAGTACTTC. Amino acids: CASSGGAGVEETQYF. The rearrangement links TRBV2 to TRBJ2-5; D may be TRBD1 or TRBD2 (6 bases each). V dropped 4 bases and J dropped 5 bases, with 17 bases sitting between them. Germline CDR1 is SNHLY and CDR2 is FYNNEI. CDR3 length: 15 amino acids.

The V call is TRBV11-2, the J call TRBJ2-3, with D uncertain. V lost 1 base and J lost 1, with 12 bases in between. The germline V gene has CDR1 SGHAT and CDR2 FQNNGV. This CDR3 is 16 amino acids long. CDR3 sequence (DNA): TGTGCCAGCAGCTTAGGCGCCTGGGGTGGCACAGATACGCAGTATTTT. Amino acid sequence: CASSLGAWGGTDTQYF.

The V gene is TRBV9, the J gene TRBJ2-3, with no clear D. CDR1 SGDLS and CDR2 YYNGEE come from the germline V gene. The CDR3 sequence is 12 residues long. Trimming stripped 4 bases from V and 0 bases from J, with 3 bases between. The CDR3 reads CASSISTDTQYF. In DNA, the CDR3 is TGTGCCAGCAGCATTAGCACAGATACGCAGTATTTT.

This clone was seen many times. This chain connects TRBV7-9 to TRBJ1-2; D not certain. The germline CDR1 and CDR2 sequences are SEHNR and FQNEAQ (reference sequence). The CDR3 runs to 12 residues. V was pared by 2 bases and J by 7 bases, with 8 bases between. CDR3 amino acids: CASSLPRGGYTF. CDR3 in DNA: TGTGCCAGCAGCTTACCGCGGGGTGGCTACACCTTC. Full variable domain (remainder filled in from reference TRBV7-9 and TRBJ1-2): DTGVSQNPRHKITKRGQNVTFRCDPISEHNRLYWYRQTLGQGPEFLTYFQNEAQLEKSRLLSDRFSAERPKGSFSTLEIQRTEQGDSAMYLCASSLPRGGYTFGSGTRLTVV.

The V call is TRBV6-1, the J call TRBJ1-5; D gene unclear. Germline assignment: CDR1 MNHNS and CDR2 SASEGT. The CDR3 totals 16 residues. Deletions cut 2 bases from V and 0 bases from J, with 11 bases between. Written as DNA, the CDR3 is TGTGCCAGCAGTGAAAGCATCTCCCTTAGCAATCAGCCCCAGCATTTT. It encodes CASSESISLSNQPQHF.

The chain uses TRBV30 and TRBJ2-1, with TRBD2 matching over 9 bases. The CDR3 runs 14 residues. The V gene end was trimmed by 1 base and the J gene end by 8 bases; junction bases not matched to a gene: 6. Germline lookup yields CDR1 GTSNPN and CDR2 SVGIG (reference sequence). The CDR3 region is CAWSGTSVGHEQFF. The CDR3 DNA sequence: TGTGCCTGGAGTGGGACTAGCGTCGGCCATGAGCAGTTCTTC.

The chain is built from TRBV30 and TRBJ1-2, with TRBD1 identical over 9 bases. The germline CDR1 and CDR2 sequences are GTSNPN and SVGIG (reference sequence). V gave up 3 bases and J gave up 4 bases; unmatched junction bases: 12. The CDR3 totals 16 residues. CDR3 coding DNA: TGTGCCTGGAGGACAGGGGGTCTTTCCTACATCTATGGCTACACCTTC. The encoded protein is CAWRTGGLSYIYGYTF. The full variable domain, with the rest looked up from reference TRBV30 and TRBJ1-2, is SQTIHQWPATLVQPVGSPLSLECTVEGTSNPNLYWYRQAAGRGLQLLFYSVGIGQISSEVPQNLSASRPQDRQFILSSKKLLLSDSGFYLCAWRTGGLSYIYGYTFGSGTRLTVV.

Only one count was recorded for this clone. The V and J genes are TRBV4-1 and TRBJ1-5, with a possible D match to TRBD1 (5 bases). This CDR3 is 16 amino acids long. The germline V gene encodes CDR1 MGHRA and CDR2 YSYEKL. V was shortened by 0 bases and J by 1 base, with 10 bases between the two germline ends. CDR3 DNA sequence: TGCGCCAGCAGCCAAGAAGGGACGGAAAGCAATCAGCCCCAGCATTTT. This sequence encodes CASSQEGTESNQPQHF.

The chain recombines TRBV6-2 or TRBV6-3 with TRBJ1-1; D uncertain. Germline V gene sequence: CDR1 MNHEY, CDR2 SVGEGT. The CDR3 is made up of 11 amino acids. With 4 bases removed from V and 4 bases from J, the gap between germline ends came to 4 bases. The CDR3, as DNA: TGTGCCAGCAGTTCCGCCACTGAAGCTTTCTTT. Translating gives CASSSATEAFF.